What follows is one T cell receptor beta chain and its context. Its target is unknown. Nominally healthy donors were sampled, though unrecorded immune exposures were likely. This sample is part of a study of cytomegalovirus exposure and HLA in healthy donors. Germline CDR1 reads SGHTA; CDR2 reads FQGNSA. The V gene lost 1 base and the J gene lost 7 bases, with 10 bases spanning the gap. This CDR3 has 14 residues. Researchers ran the PCR with 60 Vbeta and 13 Jbeta primers. Data came from immunoSEQ multiplex PCR; TCRdb stores just in-frame clones and leaves some out. The table includes 150,000 to 160,000 clones, 74% detected once. General study points: Most subjects had HLA-A and HLA-B alleles reportedly predicted accurately by TCR beta sequences. A later analysis found common viral pathogens apparently linked to several of the most significant clusters. In an earlier analysis, about 90% or about 30%: the productive usage of most TCR beta V segments.

Sequencing was carried out using PBMCs. The TCR was taken from a man aged 30 to 39 in good health and CMV-seronegative. J is TRBJ1-4 and V is TRBV7-2, with D hard to call. For the CDR3, the DNA is TGTGCCAGCAGCTTAGGGGCTCGGGGTGAAAAACTGTTTTTT. Translation gives CASSLGARGEKLFF.